This T cell receptor (beta chain) is drawn from a study of CD8+CD57+ T cells in acquired aplastic anemia. Study background: Sorted CD4+ plus CD8+ cells gave DNA averaging approximately 2.9 ug.

According to the study, genomic DNA was the template for TCR beta VDJ and CDR3 profiling. Using its own MiXCR run on the reads, TCRdb lists one record per CDR3 protein. The sample has fewer than 250,000 distinct CDR3 sequences; roughly half are singletons. This clonotype was recorded many times. Trimming removed 4 bases at V and 2 bases at J, with 11 bases between. CDR3 length equals 14 residues. From germline, CDR1 is SGHTA and CDR2 FQGNSA. This clonotype originated in a human donor in good health, serving as a control. This chain connects TRBV7-2 to TRBJ1-1; D ambiguous. Sequencing input: sorted CD4+, CD8+, or CD8+CD57+ T cells (not recorded which) from PBMCs. CDR3 protein: CASSSLAANTEAFF. CDR3 sequence (DNA): TGTGCCAGCAGCTCCCTAGCAGCAAACACTGAAGCTTTCTTT.